One and the same sample provided the 18 T cell receptor beta chains below, sequenced in a study of blood T cell repertoires in COVID-19. Assay: immunoSEQ multiplex PCR; the TCRdb copy retains only in-frame clones and omits some. The sample yields 200,000 to 250,000 clones, 86% seen once. The specimen was PBMCs or T cells enriched from blood (not recorded which). The origin of the receptors is a woman aged 45-60 years who had recovered from COVID-19.

This chain joins TRBV9 and TRBJ2-7, with TRBD1 matching 7 bases. J lost 4 bases, V lost 3 bases, and 10 bases had no gene match. CDR1 SGDLS and CDR2 YYNGEE come from the germline V gene. The CDR3 is 15 residues long. CDR3 region: CASSADRETQYEQYF. In DNA, the CDR3 is TGTGCCAGCAGCGCCGACAGGGAGACTCAGTACGAGCAGTACTTC.

This sequence joins TRBV7-9 and TRBJ2-3, with 7 bases that match TRBD1. CDR1 and CDR2 (germline): SEHNR, FQNEAQ (reference sequence). After removal of 3 bases from V and 6 bases from J, the junction contained 6 bases not matched to a gene. This CDR3 is 14 amino acids long. The CDR3 DNA sequence: TGTGCCAGCAGCTTTAGGGGGCCGGCGGATACGCAGTATTTT. It translates to CASSFRGPADTQYF.

This sequence joins TRBV5-6 and TRBJ1-1, with 8 bases matching TRBD1. Germline V gene sequence: CDR1 SGHDT, CDR2 YYEEEE. Trimming cost V 4 bases and J 6 bases; bases outside gene matches: 8. The CDR3 sequence is 14 residues long. In DNA, the CDR3 is TGTGCCAGCAGCACAGGGGGTGGGGGCTCTGAAGCTTTCTTT. It translates to CASSTGGGGSEAFF. Together with reference TRBV5-6 and TRBJ1-1, the CDR3 gives the full variable domain: DAGVTQSPTHLIKTRGQQVTLRCSPKSGHDTVSWYQQALGQGPQFIFQYYEEEERQRGNFPDRFSGHQFPNYSSELNVNALLLGDSALYLCASSTGGGGSEAFFGQGTRLTVV.

In nucleotides, the CDR3 is TGTGCCAGTAGTAAGATGGACAGGGATGGGGAAAAACTGTTTTTT. Translated: CASSKMDRDGEKLFF. The chain is built from TRBV19 and TRBJ1-4; TRBD1 matches 8 bases. CDR3 size: 15 residues. Germline V gene data show CDR1 as LNHDA and CDR2 as SQIVND (reference sequence). J was trimmed by 8 bases and V by 4 bases; bases with no gene match: 9.

This sequence joins TRBV28 and TRBJ2-7; TRBD2 matches at 12 bases. From germline, CDR1 is MDHEN and CDR2 SYDVKM. V shed 6 bases, J shed 2 bases, and the junction held 5 bases outside the gene matches. The CDR3 loop spans 15 amino acids. The CDR3 spells CASSHPSGRAYEQYF. The CDR3 DNA follows: TGTGCCAGCAGCCACCCTAGCGGGAGGGCCTACGAGCAGTACTTC.

This rearrangement joins TRBV6-5 to TRBJ2-7, with 7 bases that match TRBD1. CDR1 and CDR2 from the germline V gene are MNHEY and SVGAGI. The CDR3 has 15 amino acids. J lost 0 bases, V lost 6 bases, and 8 bases had no gene match. In DNA form, the CDR3 reads TGTGCCAGCAGGGCGACAGGGATAGGCTCCTACGAGCAGTACTTC. Translation: CASRATGIGSYEQYF.

CDR3 nucleotides: TGTGCCAGCAGCTTTTGGGCAGGGCATGGCTACACCTTC. Translated: CASSFWAGHGYTF. The chain combines TRBV5-5 with TRBJ1-2; D perhaps matches TRBD1 (5 bases). V shed 2 bases and J shed 6 bases, with 11 bases lying between them. This CDR3 is 13 amino acids long. The V gene's germline CDR1 is SGHKS and CDR2 YYEKEE (reference sequence).

The chain combines TRBV10-3 with TRBJ1-1; TRBD1 might be the D (6 bases). This CDR3 spans 14 amino acids. Germline lookup yields CDR1 ENHRY and CDR2 SYGVKD. V lost 6 bases to trimming and J lost 6 bases, with 17 bases between them. CDR3 amino acids: CAIRAEQGSSEAFF. CDR3 DNA sequence: TGTGCCATCAGGGCCGAACAGGGCTCCTCTGAAGCTTTCTTT.

The chain recombines TRBV25-1 with TRBJ2-7; 9 nucleotides line up with TRBD1. The germline V gene has CDR1 MGHDK and CDR2 SYGVNS. This CDR3 has 15 residues. The V segment lost 5 bases and the J segment 2 bases; nucleotides outside the gene matches: 7. The CDR3 nucleotides read TGTGCCAGCAGTAAAGCCGGGACAGGGACCTACGAGCAGTACTTC. Translated, it gives CASSKAGTGTYEQYF.

The chain is built from TRBV4-1 and TRBJ2-7; 8 bases map to TRBD2. After removal of 1 base from V and 4 bases from J, the junction contained 6 bases not matched to a gene. Germline-derived CDR1 and CDR2 are MGHRA and YSYEKL. This CDR3 contains 15 residues. The CDR3 nucleotides are TGCGCCAGCAGCCAAGTTGGCGGGGGGCGATACGAGCAGTACTTC. Amino acids: CASSQVGGGRYEQYF.

CDR3 loop: CSAATGLSNYGYTF. The DNA for the CDR3 is TGCAGCGCCGCAACAGGGCTTTCTAACTATGGCTACACCTTC. The chain uses TRBV29-1 and TRBJ1-2; the D gene is possibly TRBD1 (6 bases). Trimming cost V 7 bases and J 0 bases, with 15 bases left between them. Germline lookup yields CDR1 SQVTM and CDR2 ANQGSEA. This CDR3 contains 14 residues.

The chain carries TRBV4-3 and TRBJ1-1, with D possibly TRBD1 on 5 matching bases. Trimming removed 7 bases at V and 1 base at J, with 10 bases between. Germline CDR1 LGHNA, CDR2 YSLEER. This CDR3 is built from 13 residues. In DNA, the CDR3 is TGCGCCAGCACGGTTCAGGGGAACACTGAAGCTTTCTTT. It codes for CASTVQGNTEAFF.

This clone was recorded once. V and J are TRBV11-2 and TRBJ2-7; possibly TRBD2 for D (5 bases). Trimming pared 1 base from V and 0 bases from J, leaving 10 bases between. Germline V gene data show CDR1 as SGHAT and CDR2 as FQNNGV. The CDR3 contains 15 residues. CDR3 amino acids: CASSLGASHSYEQYF. CDR3 coding DNA: TGTGCCAGCAGCTTAGGGGCTAGCCACTCCTACGAGCAGTACTTC.

The chain uses TRBV19 and TRBJ2-1; 8 bases map to TRBD2. V dropped 7 bases and J dropped 8; count of bases not matched to a gene: 13. The CDR3 runs to 15 residues. Germline CDR1 reads LNHDA; CDR2 reads SQIVND (reference sequence). For the CDR3, the DNA is TGTGCCAGTACGAGCTCGGGGGGGCCGAGGGATGAGCAGTTCTTC. Translating gives CASTSSGGPRDEQFF. Filled out from reference TRBV19 and TRBJ2-1, the complete variable domain reads DGGITQSPKYLFRKEGQNVTLSCEQNLNHDAMYWYRQDPGQGLRLIYYSQIVNDFQKGDIAEGYSVSREKKESFPLTVTSAQKNPTAFYLCASTSSGGPRDEQFFGPGTRLTVL.

The V gene is TRBV20-1, the J gene TRBJ2-5; D uncertain. Germline CDR1 DFQATT, CDR2 SNEGSKA (reference sequence). V was cut by 3 bases and J by 5 bases, with 7 bases left in between. This CDR3 region has 11 residues. The CDR3 protein is CSASLEETQYF. The CDR3 region has the DNA TGCAGTGCTAGTTTGGAGGAGACCCAGTACTTC.

The V gene is TRBV6-5, the J gene TRBJ1-2; D is uncertain. The CDR3 runs 13 residues. CDR1 and CDR2 (germline): MNHEY, SVGAGI. Trimming stripped 5 bases from V and 2 bases from J, with 9 bases between. The CDR3 spells CASSIRSNYGYTF. CDR3 in DNA: TGTGCCAGCAGTATTCGGAGCAACTATGGCTACACCTTC.

The chain employs TRBV5-1 and TRBJ1-5, with 7 nucleotides matching TRBD1. This CDR3 region has 15 residues. From germline, CDR1 is SGHRS and CDR2 YFSETQ. The V segment lost 4 bases and the J segment 0 bases; nucleotides outside the gene matches: 4. CDR3 amino acids: CASSVGTASNQPQHF. The CDR3 nucleotides read TGCGCCAGCAGCGTCGGGACAGCTAGCAATCAGCCCCAGCATTTT.

The chain combines TRBV19 with TRBJ2-1, with 10 bases identical to TRBD2. V shed 6 bases, J shed 4 bases, and the junction held 6 bases outside the gene matches. The CDR3 extends over 15 amino acids. Germline V CDR1 and CDR2: LNHDA, SQIVND (reference sequence). The CDR3 loop is CASSLRTSGYNEQFF. The CDR3 DNA follows: TGTGCCAGTAGCCTTCGGACTAGCGGTTACAATGAGCAGTTCTTC.